The table lists the clone carrying this T cell receptor beta chain with a few counts. These data originate in a study of shared clonotypes between healthy human individuals. Across the whole study: The people who gave samples were a couple of women and three men aged 18 to 49.

Genomic DNA (from each subset) was split evenly across several immunoSEQ plates. Repertoires were generated with immunoSEQ multiplex PCR, while TCRdb's copy carries only in-frame clones and drops some. Among about 2.1 million clones, roughly 91% were seen once, and the ten largest hold under 2%. Trimming took 3 bases from V and 7 from J, leaving 13 bases between them. Germline V gives CDR1 LNHDA, CDR2 SQIVND (reference sequence). This CDR3 is built from 14 residues. As defined, naive CD8 cells were CD45RO-negative and positively selected for CCR7, with terminally differentiated effector memory CD45RA+ cells excluded. Adult Caucasians living in Nashville, Tennessee made up all of the donors.

Sequencing was performed on naive CD8+ T cells from PBMCs. The chain uses TRBV19 and TRBJ1-5; perhaps TRBD1 as D (5 bases). The receptor comes from a young man in good health. Some clones in this sample may be carry-over from other donors' samples. CDR3 amino acids: CASSIIQGSQPQHF. CDR3 DNA: TGTGCCAGTAGTATCATTCAGGGTTCCCAGCCCCAGCATTTT.